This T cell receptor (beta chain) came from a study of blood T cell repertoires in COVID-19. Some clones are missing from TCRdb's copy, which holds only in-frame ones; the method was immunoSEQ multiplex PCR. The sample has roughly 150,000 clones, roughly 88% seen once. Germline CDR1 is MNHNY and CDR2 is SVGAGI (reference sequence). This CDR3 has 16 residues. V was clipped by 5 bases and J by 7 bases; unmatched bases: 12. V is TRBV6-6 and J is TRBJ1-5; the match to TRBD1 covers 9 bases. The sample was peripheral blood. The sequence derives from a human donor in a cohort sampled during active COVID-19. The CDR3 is CASSRYWTGEGQPQHF. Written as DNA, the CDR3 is TGTGCCAGCAGTCGTTACTGGACAGGGGAGGGCCAGCCCCAGCATTTT.